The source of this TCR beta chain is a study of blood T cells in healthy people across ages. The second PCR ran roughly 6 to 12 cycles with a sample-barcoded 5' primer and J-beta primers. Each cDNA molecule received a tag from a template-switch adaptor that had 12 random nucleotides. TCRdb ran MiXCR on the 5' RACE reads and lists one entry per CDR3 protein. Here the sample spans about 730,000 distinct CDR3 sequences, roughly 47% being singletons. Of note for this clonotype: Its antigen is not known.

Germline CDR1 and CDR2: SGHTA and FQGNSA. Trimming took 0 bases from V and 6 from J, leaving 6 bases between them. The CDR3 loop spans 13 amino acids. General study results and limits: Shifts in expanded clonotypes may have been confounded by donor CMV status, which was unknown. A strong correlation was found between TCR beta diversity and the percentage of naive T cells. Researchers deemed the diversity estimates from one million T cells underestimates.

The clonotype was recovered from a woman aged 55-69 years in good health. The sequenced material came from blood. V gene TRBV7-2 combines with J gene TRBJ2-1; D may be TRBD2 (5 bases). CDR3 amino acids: CASSLALVNEQFF. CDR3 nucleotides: TGTGCCAGCAGCTTAGCACTAGTCAATGAGCAGTTCTTC. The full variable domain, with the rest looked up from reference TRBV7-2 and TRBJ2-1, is GAGVSQSPSNKVTEKGKDVELRCDPISGHTALYWYRQSLGQGLEFLIYFQGNSAPDKSGLPSDRFSAERTGGSVSTLTIQRTQQEDSAVYLCASSLALVNEQFFGPGTRLTVL.